This TCR beta chain was sequenced during a study of human T cells and chemical hapten exposure. Study results and caveats: A positive correlation with patch test score was shown by PT1 expanded TCR counts. DPC sensitization did not alter TCRs above 1 in 1000 frequency.

A note on this clonotype: Its target is unknown. The junction departs from the called germline gene at one end, perhaps through a read error.

MiXCR, applied by TCRdb to the RACE reads, yields one record per CDR3 protein. The sample shows approximately 180,000 distinct CDR3 sequences, 25% to 30% of them seen only once. Time point reported: pre-sensitization, week 0. The treatment here: therapeutic diphenylcyclopropenone sensitization with weekly scalp DPC. The drawing of blood occurred before each patch test was applied. The sequence was collected from a young woman with alopecia areata. Some clones in this sample may be carry-over from other donors' samples. Sequencing was performed on whole blood, taken in connection with sensitization to the hapten diphenylcyclopropenone (DPC).

CDR3 DNA: TGTGCCAGCAGCGCCGGACAGGTGTCCTACAATGAGCAGTTCTTC. It specifies CASSAGQVSYNEQFF. The chain carries TRBV5-1 and TRBJ2-1; the match to TRBD1 covers 7 bases. Germline CDR1 and CDR2: SGHRS and YFSETQ. The CDR3 length is 15 residues.